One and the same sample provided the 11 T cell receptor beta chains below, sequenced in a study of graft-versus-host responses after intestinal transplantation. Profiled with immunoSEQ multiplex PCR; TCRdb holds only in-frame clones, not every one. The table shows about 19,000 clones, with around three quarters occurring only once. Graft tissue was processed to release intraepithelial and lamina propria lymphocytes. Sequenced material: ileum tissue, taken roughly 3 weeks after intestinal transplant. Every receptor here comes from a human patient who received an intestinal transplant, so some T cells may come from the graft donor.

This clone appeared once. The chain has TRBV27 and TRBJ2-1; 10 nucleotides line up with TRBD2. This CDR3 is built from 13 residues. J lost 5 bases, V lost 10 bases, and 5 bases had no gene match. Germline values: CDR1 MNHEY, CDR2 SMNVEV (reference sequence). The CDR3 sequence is CAIRTSGNNEQFF. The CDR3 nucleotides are TGTGCCATCAGGACTAGCGGTAACAATGAGCAGTTCTTC.

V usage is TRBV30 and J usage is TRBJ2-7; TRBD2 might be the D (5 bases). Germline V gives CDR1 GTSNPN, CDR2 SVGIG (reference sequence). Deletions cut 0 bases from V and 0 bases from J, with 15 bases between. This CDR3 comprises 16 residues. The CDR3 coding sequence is TGTGCCTGGAGTGTATGGGGTAGCGTAAGCTCCTACGAGCAGTACTTC. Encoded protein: CAWSVWGSVSSYEQYF.

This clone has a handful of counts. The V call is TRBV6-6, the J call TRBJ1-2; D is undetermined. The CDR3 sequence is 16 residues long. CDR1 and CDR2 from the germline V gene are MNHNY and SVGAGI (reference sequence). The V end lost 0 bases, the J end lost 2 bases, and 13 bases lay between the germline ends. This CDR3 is CASSYSLYEPNYGYTF. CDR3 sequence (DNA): TGTGCCAGCAGTTACTCCCTATACGAACCCAACTATGGCTACACCTTC.

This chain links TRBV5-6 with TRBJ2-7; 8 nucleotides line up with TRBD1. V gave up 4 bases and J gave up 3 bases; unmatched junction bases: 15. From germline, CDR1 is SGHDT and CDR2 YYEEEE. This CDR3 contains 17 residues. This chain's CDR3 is CASSKGPSGTGDYEQYF. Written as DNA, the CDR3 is TGTGCCAGCAGCAAGGGACCCTCCGGGACAGGTGACTACGAGCAGTACTTC.

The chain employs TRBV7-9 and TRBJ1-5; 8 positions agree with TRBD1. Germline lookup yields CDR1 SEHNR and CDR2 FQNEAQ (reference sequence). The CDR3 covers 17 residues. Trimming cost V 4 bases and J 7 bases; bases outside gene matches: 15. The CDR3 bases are TGTGCCAGCAGCTCCAGGGAGGGACAGGAGGGAGAACAGCCCCAGCATTTT. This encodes CASSSREGQEGEQPQHF. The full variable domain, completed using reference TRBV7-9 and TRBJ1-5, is DTGVSQNPRHKITKRGQNVTFRCDPISEHNRLYWYRQTLGQGPEFLTYFQNEAQLEKSRLLSDRFSAERPKGSFSTLEIQRTEQGDSAMYLCASSSREGQEGEQPQHFGDGTRLSIL.

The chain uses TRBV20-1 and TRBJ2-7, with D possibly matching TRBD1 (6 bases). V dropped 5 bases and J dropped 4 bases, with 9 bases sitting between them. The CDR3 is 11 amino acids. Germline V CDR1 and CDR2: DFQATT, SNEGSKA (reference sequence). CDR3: CSAHDRYEQYF. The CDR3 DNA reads TGCAGTGCTCATGACAGGTACGAGCAGTACTTC.

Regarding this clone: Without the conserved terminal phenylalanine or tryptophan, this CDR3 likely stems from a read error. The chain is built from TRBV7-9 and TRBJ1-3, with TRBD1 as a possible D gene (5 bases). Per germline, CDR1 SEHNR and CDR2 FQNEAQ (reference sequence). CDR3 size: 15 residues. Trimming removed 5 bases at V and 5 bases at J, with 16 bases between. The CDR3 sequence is CASSRGWIERNTIYL. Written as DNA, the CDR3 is TGTGCCAGCAGCCGGGGGTGGATAGAAAGAAACACCATATATCTT.

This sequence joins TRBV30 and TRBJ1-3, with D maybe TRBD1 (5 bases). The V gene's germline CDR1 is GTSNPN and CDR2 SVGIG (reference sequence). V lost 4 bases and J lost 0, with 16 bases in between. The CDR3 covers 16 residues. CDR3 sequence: CAWKKIAGPSGNTIYF. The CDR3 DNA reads TGTGCCTGGAAGAAAATAGCGGGACCCTCTGGAAACACCATATATTTT.

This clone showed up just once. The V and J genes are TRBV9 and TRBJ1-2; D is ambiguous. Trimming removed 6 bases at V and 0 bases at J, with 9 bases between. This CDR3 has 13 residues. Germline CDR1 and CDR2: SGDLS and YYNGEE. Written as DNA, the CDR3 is TGTGCCAGCACAGGAACCCCTAACTATGGCTACACCTTC. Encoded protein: CASTGTPNYGYTF.

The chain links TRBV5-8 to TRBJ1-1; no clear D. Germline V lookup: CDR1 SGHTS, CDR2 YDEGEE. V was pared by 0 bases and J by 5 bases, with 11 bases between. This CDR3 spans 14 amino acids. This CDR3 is CASSLGTGGTEAFF. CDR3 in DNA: TGTGCCAGCAGCTTGGGAACGGGCGGGACTGAAGCTTTCTTT. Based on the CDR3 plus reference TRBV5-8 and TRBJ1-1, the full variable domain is EAGVTQSPTHLIKTRGQQATLRCSPISGHTSVYWYQQALGLGLQFLLWYDEGEERNRGNFPPRFSGRQFPNYSSELNVNALELEDSALYLCASSLGTGGTEAFFGQGTRLTVV.

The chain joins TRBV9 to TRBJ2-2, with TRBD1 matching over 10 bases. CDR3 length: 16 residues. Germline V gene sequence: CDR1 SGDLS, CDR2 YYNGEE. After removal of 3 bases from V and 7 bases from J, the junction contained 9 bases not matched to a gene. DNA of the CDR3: TGTGCCAGCAGCGGACCCCGGACAGGGGGGCACGGGGAGCTGTTTTTT. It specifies CASSGPRTGGHGELFF.